This TCR beta chain emerged from a study of blood T cell repertoires in COVID-19. Study-level background: PBMCs, B-cell-depleted T cells, or T cells were the source of the cDNA or gDNA that made up the material.

The CDR3 length is 15 residues. From germline, CDR1 is SQVTM and CDR2 ANQGSEA. V shed 7 bases and J 3 bases; nucleotides not matched to a gene: 9. This table comes from immunoSEQ multiplex PCR, and its TCRdb copy is limited to in-frame clones, with some not included. The table records 200,000 to 300,000 clones, more than 75% of them present only once. This TCR was sampled from a man aged 35 to 55 who had recovered from COVID-19. The chain uses TRBV29-1 and TRBJ1-1; 12 bases match TRBD1. Sequenced: PBMCs or T cells enriched from blood (not recorded which). The CDR3 is CSGSGTGGLYTEAFF. CDR3 sequence (DNA): TGCAGCGGATCCGGGACAGGGGGCCTCTACACTGAAGCTTTCTTT.